The entry below describes one TCR beta chain. The antigen is not known. This specimen comes from a study of T-cell memory formation after mild COVID-19. About the research overall: TCR clusters were mostly donor specific.

Deletions cut 4 bases from V and 2 bases from J, with 12 bases between. Germline loops: CDR1 LGHNT, CDR2 FRNRAP. The length of the CDR3 is 14 residues. Overall study results and limits: The finding that pre-infection memory included some responding clones suggested that cross-reactive memory joined.

cDNA libraries for TCR alpha and TCR beta, carrying sample barcodes and UMIs, came from 5'RACE with constant-segment primers. TCRdb itself ran the 5' RACE reads through MiXCR, one entry per CDR3 protein. The sample yields roughly 400,000 distinct CDR3 sequences, 24% seen once. The sequence came from an adult woman who had mild COVID-19 (a few samples of this study predate the infection). Cell type and time point are not known. J is TRBJ2-7 and V is TRBV12-5; weak D call: TRBD1 (5 bases). Sequenced input: PBMCs or a T cell subset sorted from them (not recorded which). CDR3 coding DNA: TGTGCTAGTGGTTCACTCCCGACAGCCTACGAGCAGTACTTC. Its translation is CASGSLPTAYEQYF.